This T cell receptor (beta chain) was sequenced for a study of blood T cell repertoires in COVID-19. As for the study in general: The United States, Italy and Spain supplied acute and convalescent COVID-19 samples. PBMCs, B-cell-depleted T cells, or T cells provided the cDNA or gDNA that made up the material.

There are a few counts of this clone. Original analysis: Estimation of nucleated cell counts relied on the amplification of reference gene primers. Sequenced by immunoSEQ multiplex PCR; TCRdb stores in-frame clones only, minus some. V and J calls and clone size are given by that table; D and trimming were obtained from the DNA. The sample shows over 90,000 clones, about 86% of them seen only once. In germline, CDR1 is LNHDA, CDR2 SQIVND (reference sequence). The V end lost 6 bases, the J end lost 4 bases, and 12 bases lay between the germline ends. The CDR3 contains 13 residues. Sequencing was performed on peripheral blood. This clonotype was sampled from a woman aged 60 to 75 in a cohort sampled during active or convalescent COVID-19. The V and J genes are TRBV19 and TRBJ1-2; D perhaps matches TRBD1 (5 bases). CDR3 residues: CASREGYLYGYTF. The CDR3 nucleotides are TGTGCCAGTAGGGAGGGGTATCTCTATGGCTACACCTTC.